This record looks at one TCR beta chain sequence and its context. Sequenced by immunoSEQ multiplex PCR; TCRdb stores in-frame clones only, minus some. Of tens of thousands of clones listed, about 84% are singletons. The data were obtained in a study of T cells in narcolepsy. CDR3 size: 15 residues. The V gene's germline CDR1 is SGHTA and CDR2 FQGNSA. The J segment lost 6 bases and the V segment lost 4 bases, leaving 9 bases of the junction unmatched. The V and J genes are TRBV7-2 and TRBJ2-7, with 10 positions matching TRBD1. The sequence came from a human donor with narcolepsy. Sequencing was carried out using CD45RA- memory CD4+ T cells from PBMCs. The CDR3 loop reads CASSWRDRGPSEQYF. In DNA form, the CDR3 reads TGTGCCAGCAGCTGGAGGGACAGGGGACCATCCGAGCAGTACTTC.